These 20 T cell receptor beta chains share one sample of origin, sequenced in a study of T-cell memory formation after mild COVID-19. TCRdb recomputed calls from the 5' RACE reads with MiXCR, one row per CDR3 protein. The sample lists around 150,000 distinct CDR3 sequences, roughly 28% occurring once. Sequencing input: PBMCs or a T cell subset sorted from them (not recorded which). Source of these receptors: an adult woman who had mild COVID-19 (a few samples of this study predate the infection). Cell type and time point are not known.

The CDR3 protein is CSTGDTGELFF. The CDR3 DNA reads TGCAGCACGGGAGACACCGGGGAGCTGTTTTTT. This chain links TRBV29-1 with TRBJ2-2, with D possibly being TRBD2 (6 bases). Trimming took 8 bases from V and 3 from J, leaving 7 bases between them. This CDR3 is built from 11 residues. CDR1 is SQVTM and CDR2 is ANQGSEA in the germline V gene.

V is TRBV27 and J is TRBJ2-5, with D perhaps assigned TRBD1 or TRBD2 (5 bases each). The germline V gene has CDR1 MNHEY and CDR2 SMNVEV (reference sequence). This CDR3 contains 13 residues. Between the trimmed V and J ends, which lost 8 bases and 2 bases, there was a span of 12 bases. The CDR3, as DNA: TGTGCCAGCGCAGAGGGGTTTCAAGAGACCCAGTACTTC. Protein: CASAEGFQETQYF.

This chain links TRBV10-3 with TRBJ2-6; 7 nucleotides match TRBD1. The CDR3 is made up of 17 amino acids. Germline CDR1 reads ENHRY; CDR2 reads SYGVKD. Trimming at V came to 3 bases and at J to 0 bases, leaving 5 bases not matched to a gene. As DNA, the CDR3 is TGTGCCATCAGTGACCCGGGACAGTACTCTGGGGCCAACGTCCTGACTTTC. Amino acids: CAISDPGQYSGANVLTF.

The V gene is TRBV4-1, the J gene TRBJ1-1; D remains unclear. There are 17 residues in the CDR3. Germline V lookup: CDR1 MGHRA, CDR2 YSYEKL. Deletions cut 1 base from V and 2 bases from J, with 17 bases between. The CDR3, as DNA: TGCGCCAGCAGCCAAGCCCCCTCGACGACGGATAACACTGAAGCTTTCTTT. Translating gives CASSQAPSTTDNTEAFF.

The V gene is TRBV27, the J gene TRBJ1-1; unclear D gene. Per germline, CDR1 MNHEY and CDR2 SMNVEV (reference sequence). The ends were cut back, 7 bases at V and 7 bases at J, with 10 bases in the middle. The CDR3 has 11 amino acids. This CDR3 is CASIRGFEAFF. The CDR3 DNA reads TGTGCCAGCATTCGTGGATTTGAAGCTTTCTTT.

Only one count was recorded for this clonotype. The chain combines TRBV9 with TRBJ2-5; weak D call: TRBD2 (6 bases). Germline CDR1 and CDR2: SGDLS and YYNGEE. The CDR3 contains 15 residues. Trimming pared 1 base from V and 4 bases from J, leaving 14 bases between. This CDR3 is CASSVLTGGGETQYF. DNA for the CDR3: TGTGCCAGCAGCGTATTGACTGGGGGAGGAGAGACCCAGTACTTC.

The CDR3 here is CASSIEVASNAFF. The CDR3 bases are TGTGCCAGTAGTATAGAAGTTGCGTCAAACGCTTTCTTT. The chain has TRBV19 and TRBJ1-1; D gene uncertain. Germline V gene lookup returns CDR1 LNHDA and CDR2 SQIVND (reference sequence). The CDR3 covers 13 residues. V lost 0 bases to trimming and J lost 11 bases, with 13 bases between them.

The table lists this clonotype with a few counts. This CDR3 is CASSSQLTGTTEAFF. For the CDR3, the DNA is TGTGCCAGCAGCTCCCAACTGACAGGAACCACTGAAGCTTTCTTT. V is TRBV5-5 and J is TRBJ1-1; the D gene is possibly TRBD1 (6 bases). The CDR3 is made up of 15 amino acids. The V end was cut by 3 bases, the J end by 4 bases, with 16 bases between. Germline values: CDR1 SGHKS, CDR2 YYEKEE (reference sequence).

The J gene is TRBJ2-2, the V gene TRBV7-2, with D unclear. V was cut by 3 bases and J by 3 bases, with 8 bases left in between. The CDR3 contains 14 residues. Germline CDR1 SGHTA, CDR2 FQGNSA. The CDR3 DNA follows: TGTGCCAGCAGCTTTATCGACCACACCGGGGAGCTGTTTTTT. Its translation: CASSFIDHTGELFF.

This clonotype appeared a few times. The chain links TRBV4-2 to TRBJ2-6, with D unresolved. From germline, CDR1 is LGHNA and CDR2 YNFKEQ. There are 14 residues in the CDR3. The ends were cut back, 2 bases at V and 0 bases at J, with 2 bases in the middle. This chain's CDR3 is CASSQPSGANVLTF. The CDR3 nucleotides are TGTGCCAGCAGCCAACCCTCTGGGGCCAACGTCCTGACTTTC.

The rearrangement uses TRBV7-9 and TRBJ2-2, with 9 bases lining up with TRBD1. Germline V gene data show CDR1 as SEHNR and CDR2 as FQNEAQ (reference sequence). V shed 4 bases and J 0 bases; nucleotides not matched to a gene: 9. CDR3 length: 18 residues. The CDR3 sequence: CASSSRQGGTTNTGELFF. CDR3 in DNA: TGTGCCAGCAGCTCAAGACAGGGGGGAACTACGAACACCGGGGAGCTGTTTTTT.

This clonotype was detected a few times. The chain links TRBV20-1 to TRBJ2-1, with D unresolved. The CDR3 consists of 13 residues. Trimming removed 6 bases from V and 0 bases from J, with 9 bases in between. Germline V gives CDR1 DFQATT, CDR2 SNEGSKA (reference sequence). The CDR3 here is CSAHPSSYNEQFF. In DNA form, the CDR3 reads TGCAGTGCCCACCCTTCCTCCTACAATGAGCAGTTCTTC.

This clonotype was detected only a few times. This sequence joins TRBV10-3 and TRBJ1-2; 9 bases are shared with TRBD1. The CDR3 is 15 amino acids. Germline trimming cut 0 bases from V and 5 bases from J; bases unmatched to any gene: 4. Germline CDR1 and CDR2: ENHRY and SYGVKD. CDR3 in DNA: TGTGCCATCAGTGAGTCGCCGGGACAGGGTTATGGCTACACCTTC. Translated, it gives CAISESPGQGYGYTF.

The chain is built from TRBV18 and TRBJ1-1; TRBD1 aligns across 7 bases. The CDR3 is 18 residues long. V lost 5 bases and J lost 1; bases outside the gene matches: 16. CDR1 KGHSH and CDR2 LQKENI come from the germline V gene. The CDR3 nucleotides are TGTGCCAGCTCAGTCACGACAGGGACGCCGGCCGCGAACACTGAAGCTTTCTTT. Translated: CASSVTTGTPAANTEAFF.

In its sample, this clonotype was seen a few times. The chain is built from TRBV9 and TRBJ2-1, with 8 bases matching TRBD2. V lost 1 base, J lost 2 bases, and 8 bases stayed unmatched. The CDR3 loop spans 17 amino acids. CDR1 is SGDLS and CDR2 is YYNGEE in the germline V gene. The CDR3: CASSVIGLAQTYNEQFF. The CDR3 coding sequence is TGTGCCAGCAGCGTAATCGGACTAGCCCAGACCTACAATGAGCAGTTCTTC. The whole variable domain, remainder taken from reference TRBV9 and TRBJ2-1, is DSGVTQTPKHLITATGQRVTLRCSPRSGDLSVYWYQQSLDQGLQFLIQYYNGEERAKGNILERFSAQQFPDLHSELNLSSLELGDSALYFCASSVIGLAQTYNEQFFGPGTRLTVL.

The chain carries TRBV20-1 and TRBJ2-3; 9 positions agree with TRBD2. J gave up 4 bases and V 2 bases, and 10 bases lay outside the gene matches. CDR1 is DFQATT, CDR2 SNEGSKA, per germline (reference sequence). There are 16 residues in the CDR3. CDR3 coding DNA: TGCAGTGCTAGAACCCTCCGAAGCGGGAGGCCAGATACGCAGTATTTT. It specifies CSARTLRSGRPDTQYF.

This clonotype occurred once. The chain joins TRBV6-2 or TRBV6-3 to TRBJ1-1, with TRBD1 as a possible D gene (5 bases). Germline V gene lookup returns CDR1 MNHEY and CDR2 SVGEGT. This CDR3 is built from 16 residues. With 2 bases removed from V and 1 base from J, the gap between germline ends came to 14 bases. The CDR3 loop reads CASSYRDDNPNTEAFF. CDR3 sequence (DNA): TGTGCCAGCAGTTACCGGGACGACAACCCGAACACTGAAGCTTTCTTT.

V usage is TRBV4-2 and J usage is TRBJ2-3; D is uncertain. The CDR3 extends over 14 amino acids. The V gene lost 0 bases and the J gene lost 1 base, with 5 bases spanning the gap. Germline values: CDR1 LGHNA, CDR2 YNFKEQ. The CDR3 region has the DNA TGTGCCAGCAGCCAAGAGGCTGGCACAGATACGCAGTATTTT. Translated: CASSQEAGTDTQYF.

This clonotype was counted ten times or more. The chain couples TRBV29-1 to TRBJ2-5; no firm D call. The CDR3 runs 14 residues. Trimming shortened V by 4 bases and J by 0 bases, and 12 bases separated the two germline ends. CDR1 is SQVTM, CDR2 ANQGSEA, per germline. This CDR3 is CSVAQSHHQETQYF. CDR3 sequence (DNA): TGCAGCGTTGCCCAATCACATCACCAAGAGACCCAGTACTTC.

This clonotype was detected a few times. The V gene is TRBV27, the J gene TRBJ2-1; 15 bases are shared with TRBD2. The CDR3 covers 16 residues. With V trimmed by 5 bases and J by 8 bases, 7 bases remained unmatched. Germline CDR1 reads MNHEY; CDR2 reads SMNVEV (reference sequence). The CDR3 DNA is TGTGCCAGCAGTGCGGGACTAGCGGGAGGTGTTGATGAGCAGTTCTTC. Translation: CASSAGLAGGVDEQFF.